This T cell receptor beta chain was found in a study of blood T cells in healthy people across ages. Combining a sample-barcoded 5' primer with a J-beta primer mix, a second PCR ran for roughly 6 to 11 cycles. Through a template-switch adaptor with 12 random nucleotides, each cDNA molecule received a tag. One entry per CDR3 protein, called by TCRdb with MiXCR from the 5' RACE reads. Found here are some 1.4 million distinct CDR3 sequences, around 39% of them singletons; the top ten hold under 8%. V was cut by 3 bases and J by 1 base, with 9 bases left in between. This CDR3 spans 14 amino acids. Looked up from germline, CDR1 is LGHNT and CDR2 is FRNRAP. General observations from the study: There was a strong correlation between TCR beta diversity and naive T cell percentage.

As to this clonotype: Its cognate antigen is unknown.

Input material: blood. The rearrangement uses TRBV12-5 and TRBJ1-2, with D possibly matching TRBD1 (5 bases). This receptor was identified in a woman in her late teens or twenties in good health. Here the CDR3 reads CASGFTGNNYGYTF. The CDR3 DNA reads TGTGCTAGTGGTTTCACAGGCAATAACTATGGCTACACCTTC.